Reported below is one TCR beta chain. As yet, its antigen is unknown. This sample was included in a study of T cells in Graves' hyperthyroidism and ophthalmopathy. V shed 2 bases and J shed 0 bases, with 4 bases lying between them. CDR1 and CDR2 (germline): MNHEY, SMNVEV (reference sequence). This CDR3 contains 14 residues. RNA transcripts provided the source from which TCR beta CDR3 regions were amplified. HTBI primers were used for first-round RT-PCR of the TCR CDR3. TCRdb fed the multiplex PCR reads into MiXCR, producing one record per CDR3 protein. The sample records some 570,000 distinct CDR3 sequences, roughly a sixth being singletons. Those patients with uncontrolled infection, other autoimmune disease, pregnancy or lactation were excluded. Orbital computed tomography and thyroid ultrasound, together with serum TRAb and thyroxine and clinical symptoms, were used for diagnoses. Study results and limitations: Blood also carried most thyroid clonotypes expanded above 0.001.

The chain joins TRBV27 to TRBJ1-4; no definite D call. The sequence derives from a young woman with Graves' ophthalmopathy. The sample comprised blood. The CDR3 reads CASSLVPTNEKLFF. The DNA of the CDR3 is TGTGCCAGCAGTTTAGTTCCAACTAATGAAAAACTGTTTTTT.